This T cell receptor (beta chain) stems from a study of response to subunit inactivated influenza vaccine. Each CDR3 protein is one row after TCRdb ran MiXCR on the RT-PCR reads. The sample lists 750,000 to 850,000 distinct CDR3 sequences, roughly 18% seen once, with roughly 10% in the top ten. The V gene lost 5 bases and the J gene lost 3 bases, with 14 bases spanning the gap. The CDR3 totals 14 residues. CDR1 and CDR2 (germline): SGHAT, FQNNGV. Sequencing used PBMCs from blood, obtained 4 to 6 days after vaccination. This sequence originates from a man aged 45-65 years who received an inactivated influenza vaccine. The V gene is TRBV11-2, the J gene TRBJ2-7; D is uncertain. The CDR3 sequence: CASSPPPHSYEQYF. The CDR3, as DNA: TGTGCCAGCAGCCCCCCCCCGCACAGCTACGAGCAGTACTTC.